Below are 7 T cell receptor beta chains sequenced from a single sample in a study of OX40 agonist ivuxolimab in advanced cancers. Sequencing was performed with immunoSEQ multiplex PCR; in TCRdb, only in-frame clones are kept and a portion is missing. The sample gives about 8,000 clones, about 90% of which show up once; approximately 4% is in the top ten. The specimen comprised CD4+ or CD8+ T cells sorted from blood, sampled in a trial of the OX40 agonist ivuxolimab. The source of these receptors is an adult with an advanced solid tumor such as melanoma, head and neck, liver or kidney cancer.

With respect to this clone: An end of the junction does not agree with germline; a read error may underlie this. This chain links TRBV6-1 with TRBJ2-6; TRBD2 agrees at 9 bases. Germline lookup yields CDR1 MNHNS and CDR2 SASEGT. This CDR3 has 16 residues. CDR3 protein: CASGEAGGLGANVLTF. The CDR3 coding sequence is TGTGCCAGCGGTGAAGCGGGAGGTCTGGGGGCCAACGTCCTGACTTTC.

This sequence joins TRBV7-8 and TRBJ2-3; no clear D. Germline assignment: CDR1 SGHVS and CDR2 FQNEAQ. The V end was cut by 5 bases, the J end by 4 bases, with 7 bases between. The CDR3 runs 12 residues. In nucleotides, the CDR3 is TGTGCCAGCAGCACTGCCCCAGATACGCAGTATTTT. Its protein is CASSTAPDTQYF.

The chain employs TRBV5-1 and TRBJ2-1; a weak D match, TRBD2 (6 bases). This CDR3 is 15 amino acids long. Germline V lookup: CDR1 SGHRS, CDR2 YFSETQ. V lost 4 bases to trimming and J lost 0 bases, with 11 bases between them. CDR3 loop: CASSQYGGSYNEQFF. The CDR3 region has the DNA TGCGCCAGCAGCCAGTACGGGGGCTCCTACAATGAGCAGTTCTTC.

V and J are TRBV6-5 and TRBJ1-5; 7 positions match TRBD1. There are 14 residues in the CDR3. V was clipped by 6 bases and J by 6 bases; unmatched bases: 8. The germline gives CDR1 MNHEY, CDR2 SVGAGI. The CDR3 sequence is CASRISQGGQPQHF. CDR3 bases: TGTGCCAGCAGGATCTCCCAGGGGGGTCAGCCCCAGCATTTT.

The chain employs TRBV9 and TRBJ2-7; D not resolved. Trimming cost V 0 bases and J 7 bases, with 11 bases left between them. The germline V gene has CDR1 SGDLS and CDR2 YYNGEE. The CDR3 length is 13 residues. CDR3 DNA sequence: TGTGCCAGCAGCGTAGCTATGGTAGGGGAGCAGTACGTC. Translation gives CASSVAMVGEQYV.

This clone was found a few times. The gene calls are TRBV29-1 and TRBJ1-4, with no clear D. Germline V gives CDR1 SQVTM, CDR2 ANQGSEA. V was trimmed by 1 base and J by 6 bases, leaving 12 bases between them. The CDR3 is made up of 14 amino acids. The chain's CDR3 is CSVEGPSRDEKLFF. CDR3 DNA: TGCAGCGTTGAAGGACCTTCCCGGGATGAAAAACTGTTTTTT. The full variable domain, completed using reference TRBV29-1 and TRBJ1-4, is SAVISQKPSRDICQRGTSLTIQCQVDSQVTMMFWYRQQPGQSLTLIATANQGSEATYESGFVIDKFPISRPNLTFSTLTVSNMSPEDSSIYLCSVEGPSRDEKLFFGSGTQLSVL.

The rearrangement uses TRBV2 and TRBJ2-1, with D unclear. CDR1 SNHLY and CDR2 FYNNEI come from the germline V gene. V was cut by 10 bases and J by 6 bases, with 13 bases left in between. The length of the CDR3 is 12 residues. CDR3 loop: CATHRDLNEQFF. For the CDR3, the DNA is TGTGCCACCCACCGTGACCTCAATGAGCAGTTCTTC.